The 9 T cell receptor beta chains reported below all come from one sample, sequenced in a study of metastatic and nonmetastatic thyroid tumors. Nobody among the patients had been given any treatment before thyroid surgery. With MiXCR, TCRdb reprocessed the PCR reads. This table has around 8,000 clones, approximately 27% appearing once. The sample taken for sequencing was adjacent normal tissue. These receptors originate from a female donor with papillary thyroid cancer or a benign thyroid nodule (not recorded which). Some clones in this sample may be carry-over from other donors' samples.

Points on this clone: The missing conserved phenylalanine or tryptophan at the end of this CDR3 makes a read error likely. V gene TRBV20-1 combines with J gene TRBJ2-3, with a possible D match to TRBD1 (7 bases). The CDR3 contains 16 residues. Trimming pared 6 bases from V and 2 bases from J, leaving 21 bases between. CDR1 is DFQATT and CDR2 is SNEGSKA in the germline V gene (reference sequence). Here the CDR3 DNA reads TGCAGTGCCCAGAGGCTGGAGGGGGCGCACACAGATACGCAGTATCTT. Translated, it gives CSAQRLEGAHTDTQYL.

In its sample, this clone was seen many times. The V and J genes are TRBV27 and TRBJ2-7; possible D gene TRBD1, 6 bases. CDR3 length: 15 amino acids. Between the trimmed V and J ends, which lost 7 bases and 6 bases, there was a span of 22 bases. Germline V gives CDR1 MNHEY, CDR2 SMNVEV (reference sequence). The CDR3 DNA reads TGTGCCAGCAAGAGGAGTGGGACATCCCCCCTCGAGCAGTACTTC. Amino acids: CASKRSGTSPLEQYF.

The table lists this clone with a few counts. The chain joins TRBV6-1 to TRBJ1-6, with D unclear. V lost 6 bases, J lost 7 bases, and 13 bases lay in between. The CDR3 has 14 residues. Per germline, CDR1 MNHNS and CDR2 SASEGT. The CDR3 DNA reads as TGTGCCAGCAGCCCCGTGACGACGAATTCACCCCTCCACTTT. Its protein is CASSPVTTNSPLHF.

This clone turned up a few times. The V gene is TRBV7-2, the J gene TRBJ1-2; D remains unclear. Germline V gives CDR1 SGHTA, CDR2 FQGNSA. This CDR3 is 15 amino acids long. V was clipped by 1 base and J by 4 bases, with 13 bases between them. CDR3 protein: CASSLESHRSYGYTF. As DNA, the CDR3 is TGTGCCAGCAGCTTAGAGTCCCACAGAAGCTATGGCTACACCTTC. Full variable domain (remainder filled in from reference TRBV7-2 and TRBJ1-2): GAGVSQSPSNKVTEKGKDVELRCDPISGHTALYWYRQSLGQGLEFLIYFQGNSAPDKSGLPSDRFSAERTGGSVSTLTIQRTQQEDSAVYLCASSLESHRSYGYTFGSGTRLTVV.

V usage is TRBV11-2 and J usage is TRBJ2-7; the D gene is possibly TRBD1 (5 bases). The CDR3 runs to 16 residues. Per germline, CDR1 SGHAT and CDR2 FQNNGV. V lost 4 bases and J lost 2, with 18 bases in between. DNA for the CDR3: TGTGCCAGCAGCTCCATCGGTAGGGGCGGCACCTACGAGCAGTACTTC. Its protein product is CASSSIGRGGTYEQYF.

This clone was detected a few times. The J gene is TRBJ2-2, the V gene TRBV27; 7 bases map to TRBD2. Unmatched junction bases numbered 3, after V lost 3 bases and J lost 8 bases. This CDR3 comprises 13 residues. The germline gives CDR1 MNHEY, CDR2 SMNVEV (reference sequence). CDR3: CASSFSGLGELFF. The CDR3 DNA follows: TGTGCCAGCAGTTTTAGCGGGTTAGGGGAGCTGTTTTTT.

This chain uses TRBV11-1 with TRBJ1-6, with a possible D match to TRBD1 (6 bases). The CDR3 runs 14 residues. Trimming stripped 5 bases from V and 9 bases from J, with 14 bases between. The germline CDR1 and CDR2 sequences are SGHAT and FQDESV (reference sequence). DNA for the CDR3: TGTGCCAGCAGCCCACAGGGAGGGGGTTCACCCCTCCACTTT. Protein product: CASSPQGGGSPLHF.

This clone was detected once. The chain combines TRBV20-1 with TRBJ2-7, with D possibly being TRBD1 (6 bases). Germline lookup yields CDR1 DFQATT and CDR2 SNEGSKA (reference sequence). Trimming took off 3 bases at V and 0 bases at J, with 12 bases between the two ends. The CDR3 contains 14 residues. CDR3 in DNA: TGCAGTGCTAGCGCAGGGGATAGCTCCTACGAGCAGTACTTC. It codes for CSASAGDSSYEQYF.

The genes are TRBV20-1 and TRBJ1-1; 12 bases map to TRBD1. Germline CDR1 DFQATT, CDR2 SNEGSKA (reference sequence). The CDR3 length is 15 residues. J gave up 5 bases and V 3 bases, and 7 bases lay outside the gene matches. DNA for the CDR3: TGCAGTGCTAGGGGACAGGGGGCTTTTAGGACTGAAGCTTTCTTT. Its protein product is CSARGQGAFRTEAFF.